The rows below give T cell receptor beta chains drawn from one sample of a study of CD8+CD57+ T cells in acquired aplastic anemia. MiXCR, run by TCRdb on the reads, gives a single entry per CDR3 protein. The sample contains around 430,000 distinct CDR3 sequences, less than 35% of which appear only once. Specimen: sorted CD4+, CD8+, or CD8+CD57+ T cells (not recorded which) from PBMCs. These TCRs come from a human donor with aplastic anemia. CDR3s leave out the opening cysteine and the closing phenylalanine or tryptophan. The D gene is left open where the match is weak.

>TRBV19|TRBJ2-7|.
ASSILVDYEQY
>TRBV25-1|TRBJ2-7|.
ASRVRSYEQY
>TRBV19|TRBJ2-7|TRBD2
ASSIRRERSYEQY
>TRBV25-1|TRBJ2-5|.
ASSEESQETQY
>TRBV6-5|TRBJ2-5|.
ASSFGTSGKTQY
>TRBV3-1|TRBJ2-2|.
ASTPENTGELF
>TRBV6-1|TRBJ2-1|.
ASSRGQGGSYNEQF
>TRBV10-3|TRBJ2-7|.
ALSGQY
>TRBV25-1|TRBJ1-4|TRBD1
ASSASAGTGDSNEKLF
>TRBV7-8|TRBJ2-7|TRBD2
ASSLLAGGYEQC
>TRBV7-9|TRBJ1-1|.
ASSLGSTEAF
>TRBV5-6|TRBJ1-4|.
ASSLGNQGHNEKLF